A single sample gave rise to the 15 T cell receptor beta chains below, sequenced in a study of blood T cells in healthy people across ages. A sample-barcoded 5' primer and a J-beta primer mix were used in a second PCR of about 6 to 11 cycles. TCRdb re-analysed the 5' RACE reads in MiXCR, keeping a single row per CDR3 protein. The data hold hundreds of thousands of distinct CDR3 sequences, with 25% to 35% observed a single time. Sequencing was carried out using blood. These receptors were obtained from an elderly woman in good health.

There are many counts of this clonotype. The chain couples TRBV7-2 to TRBJ2-7, with 11 positions matching TRBD2. Per germline, CDR1 SGHTA and CDR2 FQGNSA. With V trimmed by 1 base and J by 3 bases, 5 bases remained unmatched. The CDR3 runs to 16 residues. CDR3 nucleotide sequence: TGTGCCAGCAGCTTAGGACTAGCGGGGACTAACTACGAGCAGTACTTC. Translated, it gives CASSLGLAGTNYEQYF.

Notes on this clonotype: Given a much more abundant clone one base away, this may be a read error. This chain joins TRBV13 and TRBJ1-2; no firm D call. The CDR3 covers 14 residues. With 5 bases removed from V and 7 bases from J, the gap between germline ends came to 17 bases. Per the germline V gene, CDR1 is PRHDT and CDR2 is FYEKMQ (reference sequence). The DNA of the CDR3 is TGTGCCAGCAGCGCAAGTCCTGACATTCGTGGCTACACCTTC. It codes for CASSASPDIRGYTF.

This clonotype was detected many times. The chain is built from TRBV2 and TRBJ1-4; a possible D gene is TRBD1 (5 bases). Germline assignment: CDR1 SNHLY and CDR2 FYNNEI. Trimming stripped 4 bases from V and 11 bases from J, with 11 bases between. This CDR3 is built from 12 residues. The CDR3 DNA reads as TGTGCCAGCAGTGTGGGGACGGTGAAACTGTTTTTT. Its translation is CASSVGTVKLFF.

The chain employs TRBV5-1 and TRBJ1-1, with D uncertain. There are 16 residues in the CDR3. Germline V CDR1 and CDR2: SGHRS, YFSETQ. Trimming shortened V by 1 base and J by 1 base, and 14 bases separated the two germline ends. CDR3 DNA: TGCGCCAGCAGCTTGCTTAACAGCATCCCGAACACTGAAGCTTTCTTT. Its protein product is CASSLLNSIPNTEAFF. Filled out from reference TRBV5-1 and TRBJ1-1, the complete variable domain reads KAGVTQTPRYLIKTRGQQVTLSCSPISGHRSVSWYQQTPGQGLQFLFEYFSETQRNKGNFPGRFSGRQFSNSRSEMNVSTLELGDSALYLCASSLLNSIPNTEAFFGQGTRLTVV.

This chain uses TRBV12-3 or TRBV12-4 with TRBJ2-1; tentative D call: TRBD2 (6 bases). V dropped 2 bases and J dropped 8 bases, with 19 bases sitting between them. The CDR3 length is 16 residues. The CDR3 DNA reads TGTGCCAGCAGTTTAAAGTCGCTAGCGACTTCCGATGAGCAGTTCTTC. This encodes CASSLKSLATSDEQFF.

The chain links TRBV7-2 to TRBJ2-5; D is perhaps TRBD2 (6 bases). V lost 1 base and J lost 4, with 10 bases in between. This CDR3 is 14 amino acids long. Germline V gene data show CDR1 as SGHTA and CDR2 as FQGNSA. For the CDR3, the DNA is TGTGCCAGCAGCTTAGGGGGGACTCGAGAGACCCAGTACTTC. It codes for CASSLGGTRETQYF.

This clonotype was recorded many times. V and J are TRBV6-2 or TRBV6-3 and TRBJ2-1, with D unresolved. Germline loops: CDR1 MNHEY, CDR2 SVGEGT. CDR3 length: 16 residues. The germline V and J ends were trimmed by 0 bases and 0 bases, with 9 bases remaining between them. CDR3 residues: CASSYSPQRSYNEQFF. CDR3 nucleotides: TGTGCCAGCAGTTACTCACCTCAACGCTCCTACAATGAGCAGTTCTTC.

This clonotype has a count of ten or more. The chain is built from TRBV7-2 and TRBJ2-4; D possibly corresponds to TRBD2 (7 bases). This CDR3 contains 16 residues. Per the germline V gene, CDR1 is SGHTA and CDR2 is FQGNSA. Deletions cut 5 bases from V and 6 bases from J, with 20 bases between. CDR3: CASSKGGVGTVNIQYF. Written as DNA, the CDR3 is TGTGCCAGCAGCAAAGGGGGGGTTGGGACTGTAAACATTCAGTACTTC. Based on the CDR3 plus reference TRBV7-2 and TRBJ2-4, the full variable domain is GAGVSQSPSNKVTEKGKDVELRCDPISGHTALYWYRQSLGQGLEFLIYFQGNSAPDKSGLPSDRFSAERTGGSVSTLTIQRTQQEDSAVYLCASSKGGVGTVNIQYFGAGTRLSVL.

The chain employs TRBV11-2 and TRBJ2-1, with D possibly being TRBD2 (6 bases). With 4 bases removed from V and 9 bases from J, the gap between germline ends came to 10 bases. The V gene's germline CDR1 is SGHAT and CDR2 FQNNGV. CDR3 length: 12 amino acids. The CDR3 loop is CASSSPAGEQFF. In DNA form, the CDR3 reads TGTGCCAGCAGCTCCCCAGCGGGTGAGCAGTTCTTC.

The V and J genes are TRBV20-1 and TRBJ2-5; TRBD2 matches 12 bases. The CDR3 totals 15 residues. V was pared by 4 bases and J by 11 bases, with 14 bases of the junction left unmatched. CDR1 DFQATT and CDR2 SNEGSKA come from the germline V gene (reference sequence). CDR3 amino acids: CSATRLAGDYNEQYF. The CDR3 DNA reads TGCAGTGCTACACGACTAGCGGGGGACTACAATGAGCAGTACTTC.

The chain recombines TRBV5-1 with TRBJ1-1, with a possible D match to TRBD1 (5 bases). Germline V gene data show CDR1 as SGHRS and CDR2 as YFSETQ. The length of the CDR3 is 15 residues. V lost 4 bases, J lost 8 bases, and 21 bases lay in between. The CDR3 loop reads CASSVKPGRLEEAFF. The CDR3 nucleotides are TGCGCCAGCAGCGTAAAACCGGGACGGCTGGAGGAAGCTTTCTTT. The full variable domain, with the rest looked up from reference TRBV5-1 and TRBJ1-1, is KAGVTQTPRYLIKTRGQQVTLSCSPISGHRSVSWYQQTPGQGLQFLFEYFSETQRNKGNFPGRFSGRQFSNSRSEMNVSTLELGDSALYLCASSVKPGRLEEAFFGQGTRLTVV.

The table lists this clonotype with many counts. The chain is built from TRBV9 and TRBJ2-1; the match to TRBD2 covers 10 bases. CDR1 is SGDLS, CDR2 YYNGEE, per germline. After removal of 0 bases from V and 6 bases from J, the junction contained 3 bases not matched to a gene. The CDR3 runs 15 residues. CDR3 protein: CASSVGLAGANEQFF. CDR3 sequence (DNA): TGTGCCAGCAGCGTAGGGCTAGCGGGGGCCAATGAGCAGTTCTTC.

The rearrangement uses TRBV4-3 and TRBJ2-5; D is unresolved. V was trimmed by 0 bases and J by 4 bases, leaving 21 bases between them. The CDR3 consists of 18 residues. Germline CDR1 is LGHNA and CDR2 is YSLEER. In nucleotides, the CDR3 is TGCGCCAGCAGCCAAGATATCCCCCAGTTCTCCGGCGGAGAGACCCAGTACTTC. It yields the protein CASSQDIPQFSGGETQYF.

This clonotype was picked up a small number of times. The genes are TRBV12-3 or TRBV12-4 and TRBJ2-4, with D unresolved. The J call may not be correct, given that the DNA end is closer to TRBJ2-7. The CDR3 length is 11 residues. CDR3 in amino acids: CASSSLAEQYF. The CDR3 region has the DNA TGTGCCAGCAGTTCACTTGCCGAGCAGTACTTC.

This clonotype was counted ten times or more. CDR3 sequence reads: CAISGGSGRAAIEQFF. DNA of the CDR3: TGTGCCATCAGTGGGGGTAGCGGGAGGGCCGCTATTGAGCAGTTCTTC. The V gene is TRBV10-3, the J gene TRBJ2-1; TRBD2 agrees at 11 bases. Germline V lookup: CDR1 ENHRY, CDR2 SYGVKD. With V trimmed by 4 bases and J by 9 bases, 11 bases remained unmatched. The CDR3 has 16 amino acids.